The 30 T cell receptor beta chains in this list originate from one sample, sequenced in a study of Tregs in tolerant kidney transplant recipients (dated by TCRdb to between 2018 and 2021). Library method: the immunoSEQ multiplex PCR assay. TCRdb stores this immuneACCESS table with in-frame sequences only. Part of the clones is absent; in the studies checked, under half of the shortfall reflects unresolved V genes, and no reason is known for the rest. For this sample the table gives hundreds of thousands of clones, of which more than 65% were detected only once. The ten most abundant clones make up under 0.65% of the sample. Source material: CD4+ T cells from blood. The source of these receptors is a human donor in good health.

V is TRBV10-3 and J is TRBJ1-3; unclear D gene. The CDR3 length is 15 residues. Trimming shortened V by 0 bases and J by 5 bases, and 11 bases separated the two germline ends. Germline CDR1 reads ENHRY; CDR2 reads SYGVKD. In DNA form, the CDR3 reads TGTGCCATCAGTGAGTCTAACACACGGAGAAACACCATATATTTT. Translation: CAISESNTRRNTIYF.

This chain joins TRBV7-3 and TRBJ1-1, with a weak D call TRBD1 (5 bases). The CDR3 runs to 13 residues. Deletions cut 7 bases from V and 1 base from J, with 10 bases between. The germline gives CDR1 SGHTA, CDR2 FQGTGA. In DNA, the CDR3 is TGTGCCAGCAAAGCCGGGGGGAACACTGAAGCTTTCTTT. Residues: CASKAGGNTEAFF.

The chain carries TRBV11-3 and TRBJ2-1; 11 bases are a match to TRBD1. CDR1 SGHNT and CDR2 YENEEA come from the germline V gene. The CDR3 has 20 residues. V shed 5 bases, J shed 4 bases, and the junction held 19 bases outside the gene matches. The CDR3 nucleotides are TGTGCCAGCAGCCCTCCCATGGGACAGGGGGTCGGCGGGACTTACAATGAGCAGTTCTTC. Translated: CASSPPMGQGVGGTYNEQFF. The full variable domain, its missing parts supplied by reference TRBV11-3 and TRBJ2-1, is EAGVVQSPRYKIIEKKQPVAFWCNPISGHNTLYWYLQNLGQGPELLIRYENEEAVDDSQLPKDRFSAERLKGVDSTLKIQPAELGDSAVYLCASSPPMGQGVGGTYNEQFFGPGTRLTVL.

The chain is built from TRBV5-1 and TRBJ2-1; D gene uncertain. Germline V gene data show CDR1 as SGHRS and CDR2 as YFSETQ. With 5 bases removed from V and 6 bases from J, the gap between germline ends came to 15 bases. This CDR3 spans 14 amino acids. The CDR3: CASRGYEDVNEQFF. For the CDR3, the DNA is TGCGCCAGCAGGGGGTATGAGGATGTCAATGAGCAGTTCTTC.

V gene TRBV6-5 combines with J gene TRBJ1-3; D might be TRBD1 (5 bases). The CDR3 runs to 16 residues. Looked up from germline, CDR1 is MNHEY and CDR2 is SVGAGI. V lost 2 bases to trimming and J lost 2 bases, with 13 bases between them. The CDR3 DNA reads TGTGCCAGCAGTTACGGGACGGGAGGACCTGGAAACACCATATATTTT. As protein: CASSYGTGGPGNTIYF.

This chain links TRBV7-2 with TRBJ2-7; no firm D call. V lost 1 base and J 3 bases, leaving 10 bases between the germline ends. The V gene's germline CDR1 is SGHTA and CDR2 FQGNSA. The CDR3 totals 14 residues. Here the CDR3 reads CASSLDAGDYEQYF. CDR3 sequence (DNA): TGTGCCAGCAGCTTAGACGCCGGAGACTACGAGCAGTACTTC.

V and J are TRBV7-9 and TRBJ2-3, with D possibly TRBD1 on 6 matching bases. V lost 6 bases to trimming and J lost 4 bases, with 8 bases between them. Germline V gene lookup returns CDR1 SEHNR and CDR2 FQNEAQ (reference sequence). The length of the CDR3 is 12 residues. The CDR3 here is CASSYRADTQYF. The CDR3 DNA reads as TGTGCCAGCAGTTACAGGGCAGATACGCAGTATTTT.

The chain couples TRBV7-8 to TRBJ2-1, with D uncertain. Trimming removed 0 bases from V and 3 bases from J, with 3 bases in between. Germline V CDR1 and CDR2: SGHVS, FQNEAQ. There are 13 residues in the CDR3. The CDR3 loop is CASSLAVYNEQFF. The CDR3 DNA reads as TGTGCCAGCAGCTTAGCGGTCTACAATGAGCAGTTCTTC. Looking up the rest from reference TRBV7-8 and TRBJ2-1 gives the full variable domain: GAGVSQSPRYKVAKRGQDVALRCDPISGHVSLFWYQQALGQGPEFLTYFQNEAQLDKSGLPSDRFFAERPEGSVSTLKIQRTQQEDSAVYLCASSLAVYNEQFFGPGTRLTVL.

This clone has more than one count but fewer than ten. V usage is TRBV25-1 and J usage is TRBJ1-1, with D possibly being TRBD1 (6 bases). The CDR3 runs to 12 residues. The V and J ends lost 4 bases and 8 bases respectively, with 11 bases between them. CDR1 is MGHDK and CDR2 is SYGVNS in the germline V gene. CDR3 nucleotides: TGTGCCAGCAGTGGCCAAGACAGGGAAGCTTTCTTT. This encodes CASSGQDREAFF.

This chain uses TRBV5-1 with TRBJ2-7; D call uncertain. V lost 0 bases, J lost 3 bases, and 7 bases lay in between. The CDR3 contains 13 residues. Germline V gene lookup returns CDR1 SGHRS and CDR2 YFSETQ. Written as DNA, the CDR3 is TGCGCCAGCAGCTTGGCAGGCCACTACGAGCAGTACTTC. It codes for CASSLAGHYEQYF.

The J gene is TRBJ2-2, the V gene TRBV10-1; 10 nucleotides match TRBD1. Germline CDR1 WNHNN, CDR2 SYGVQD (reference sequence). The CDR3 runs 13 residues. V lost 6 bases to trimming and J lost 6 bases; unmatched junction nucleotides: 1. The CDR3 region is CASRTGGAGELFF. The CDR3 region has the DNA TGCGCCAGCAGGACAGGGGGCGCCGGGGAGCTGTTTTTT.

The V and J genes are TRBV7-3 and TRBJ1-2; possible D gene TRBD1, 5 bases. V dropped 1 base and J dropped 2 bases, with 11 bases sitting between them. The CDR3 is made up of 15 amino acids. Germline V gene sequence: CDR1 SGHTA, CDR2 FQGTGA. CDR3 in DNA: TGTGCCAGCAGCTTAATGGGGCTCCCGAACTATGGCTACACCTTC. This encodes CASSLMGLPNYGYTF.

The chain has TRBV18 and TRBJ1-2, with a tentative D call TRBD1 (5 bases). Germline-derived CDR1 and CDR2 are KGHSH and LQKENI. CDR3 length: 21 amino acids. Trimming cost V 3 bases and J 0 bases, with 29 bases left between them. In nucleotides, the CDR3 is TGTGCCAGCTCACCCCGTATCGCCCCCCGGGACTCCAGAGTGGCTAACTATGGCTACACCTTC. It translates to CASSPRIAPRDSRVANYGYTF.

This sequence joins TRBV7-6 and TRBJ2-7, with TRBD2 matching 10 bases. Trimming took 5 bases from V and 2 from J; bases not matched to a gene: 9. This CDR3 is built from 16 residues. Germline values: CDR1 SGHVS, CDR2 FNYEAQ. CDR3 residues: CASSGVTSGVPYEQYF. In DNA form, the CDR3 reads TGTGCCAGCAGCGGAGTAACTAGCGGGGTACCCTACGAGCAGTACTTC.

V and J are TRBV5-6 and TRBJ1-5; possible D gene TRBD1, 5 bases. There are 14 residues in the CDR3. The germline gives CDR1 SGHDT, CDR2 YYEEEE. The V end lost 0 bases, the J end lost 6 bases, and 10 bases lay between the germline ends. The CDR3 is CASSLAGGAQPQHF. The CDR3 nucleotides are TGTGCCAGCAGCTTGGCGGGGGGAGCTCAGCCCCAGCATTTT.

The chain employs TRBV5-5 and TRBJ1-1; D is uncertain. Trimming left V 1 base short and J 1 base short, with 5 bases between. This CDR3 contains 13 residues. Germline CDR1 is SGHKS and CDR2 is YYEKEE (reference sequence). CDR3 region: CASSLSRNTEAFF. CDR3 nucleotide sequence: TGTGCCAGCAGCTTGTCGAGGAACACTGAAGCTTTCTTT. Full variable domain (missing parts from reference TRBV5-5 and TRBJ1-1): DAGVTQSPTHLIKTRGQQVTLRCSPISGHKSVSWYQQVLGQGPQFIFQYYEKEERGRGNFPDRFSARQFPNYSSELNVNALLLGDSALYLCASSLSRNTEAFFGQGTRLTVV.

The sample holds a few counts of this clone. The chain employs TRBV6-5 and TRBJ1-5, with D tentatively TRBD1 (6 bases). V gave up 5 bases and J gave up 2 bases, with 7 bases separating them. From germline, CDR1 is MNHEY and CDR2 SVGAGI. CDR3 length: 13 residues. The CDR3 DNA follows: TGTGCCAGCAGTAGACAGGGCAATCAGCCCCAGCATTTT. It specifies CASSRQGNQPQHF.

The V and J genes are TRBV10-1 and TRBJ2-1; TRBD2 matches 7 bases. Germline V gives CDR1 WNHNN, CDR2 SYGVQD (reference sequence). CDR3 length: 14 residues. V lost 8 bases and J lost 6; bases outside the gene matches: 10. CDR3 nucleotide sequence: TGCGCCAGCTCCGGACTAGGAAGAGGCAATGAGCAGTTCTTC. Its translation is CASSGLGRGNEQFF.

CDR3 sequence: CASSQTGSGEAFF. For the CDR3, the DNA is TGTGCCAGCAGCCAGACGGGGTCCGGGGAAGCTTTCTTT. J is TRBJ1-1 and V is TRBV4-2; no reliable D call. Germline-derived CDR1 and CDR2 are LGHNA and YNFKEQ. The CDR3 extends over 13 amino acids. V lost 3 bases and J 8 bases, leaving 13 bases between the germline ends.

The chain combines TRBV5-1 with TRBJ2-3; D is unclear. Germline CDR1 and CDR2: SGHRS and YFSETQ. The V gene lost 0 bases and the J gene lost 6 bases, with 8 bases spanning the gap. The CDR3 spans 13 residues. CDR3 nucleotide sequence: TGCGCCAGCAGCTTGGGCCTCAGGGATACGCAGTATTTT. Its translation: CASSLGLRDTQYF.

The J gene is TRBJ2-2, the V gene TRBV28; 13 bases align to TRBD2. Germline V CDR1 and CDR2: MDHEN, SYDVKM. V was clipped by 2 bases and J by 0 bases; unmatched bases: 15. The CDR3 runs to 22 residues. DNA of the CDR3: TGTGCCAGCAGTTTACGGTTGTGGGGGACTAGCGGGAAATCAACGAACACCGGGGAGCTGTTTTTT. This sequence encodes CASSLRLWGTSGKSTNTGELFF.

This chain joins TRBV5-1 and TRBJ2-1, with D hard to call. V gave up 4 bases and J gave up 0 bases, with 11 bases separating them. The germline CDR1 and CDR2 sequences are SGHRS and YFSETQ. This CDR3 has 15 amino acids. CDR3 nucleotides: TGCGCCAGCAGCCCGACCCTCAGCTCCTACAATGAGCAGTTCTTC. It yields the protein CASSPTLSSYNEQFF.

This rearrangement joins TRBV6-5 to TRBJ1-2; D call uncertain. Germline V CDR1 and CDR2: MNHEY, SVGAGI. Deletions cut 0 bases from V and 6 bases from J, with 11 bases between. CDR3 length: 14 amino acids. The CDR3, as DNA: TGTGCCAGCAGTTACTCGGCAGCAAGAAATGGCTACACCTTC. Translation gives CASSYSAARNGYTF.

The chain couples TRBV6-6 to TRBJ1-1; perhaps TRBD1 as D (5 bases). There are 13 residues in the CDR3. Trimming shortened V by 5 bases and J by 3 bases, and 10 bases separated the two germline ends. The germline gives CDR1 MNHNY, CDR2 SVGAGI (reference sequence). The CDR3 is CASSARDYTEAFF. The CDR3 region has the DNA TGTGCCAGCAGTGCCAGGGATTACACTGAAGCTTTCTTT.

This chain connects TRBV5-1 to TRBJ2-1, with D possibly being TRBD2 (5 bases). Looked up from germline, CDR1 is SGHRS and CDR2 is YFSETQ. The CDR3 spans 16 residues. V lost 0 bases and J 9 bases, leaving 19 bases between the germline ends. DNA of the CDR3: TGCGCCAGCAGCTTGGCCGCTAGCTTCCAGACAAGTGAGCAGTTCTTC. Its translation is CASSLAASFQTSEQFF.

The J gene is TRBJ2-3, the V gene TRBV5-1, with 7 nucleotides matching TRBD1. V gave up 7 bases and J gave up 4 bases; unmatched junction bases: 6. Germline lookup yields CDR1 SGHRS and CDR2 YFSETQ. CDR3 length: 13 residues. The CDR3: CASREGGSDTQYF. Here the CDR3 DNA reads TGCGCCAGCCGGGAAGGGGGCTCAGATACGCAGTATTTT.

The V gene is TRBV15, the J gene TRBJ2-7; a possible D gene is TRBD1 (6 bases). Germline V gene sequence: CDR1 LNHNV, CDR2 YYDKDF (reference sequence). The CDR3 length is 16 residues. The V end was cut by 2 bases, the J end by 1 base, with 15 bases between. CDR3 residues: CATSRSLERGSYEQYF. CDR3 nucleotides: TGTGCCACCAGCAGATCCCTTGAGAGGGGGTCCTACGAGCAGTACTTC.

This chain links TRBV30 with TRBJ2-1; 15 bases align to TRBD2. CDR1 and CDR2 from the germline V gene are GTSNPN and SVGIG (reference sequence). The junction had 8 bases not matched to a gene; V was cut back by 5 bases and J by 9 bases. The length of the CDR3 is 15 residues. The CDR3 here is CAWGTSGRRWTEQFF. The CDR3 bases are TGTGCCTGGGGGACTAGCGGGAGGCGGTGGACTGAGCAGTTCTTC. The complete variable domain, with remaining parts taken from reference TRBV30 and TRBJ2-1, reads SQTIHQWPATLVQPVGSPLSLECTVEGTSNPNLYWYRQAAGRGLQLLFYSVGIGQISSEVPQNLSASRPQDRQFILSSKKLLLSDSGFYLCAWGTSGRRWTEQFFGPGTRLTVL.

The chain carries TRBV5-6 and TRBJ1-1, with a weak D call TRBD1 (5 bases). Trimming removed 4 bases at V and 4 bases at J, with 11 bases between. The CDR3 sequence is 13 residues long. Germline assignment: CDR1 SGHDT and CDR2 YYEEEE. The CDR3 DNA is TGTGCCAGCAGCCGGTGGGGCGGCACTGAAGCTTTCTTT. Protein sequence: CASSRWGGTEAFF.

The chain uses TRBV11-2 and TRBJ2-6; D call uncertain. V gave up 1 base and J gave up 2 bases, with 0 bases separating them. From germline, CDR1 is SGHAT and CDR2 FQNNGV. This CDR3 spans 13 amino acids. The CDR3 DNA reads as TGTGCCAGCAGCTTAGCTGGGGCCAACGTCCTGACTTTC. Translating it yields CASSLAGANVLTF. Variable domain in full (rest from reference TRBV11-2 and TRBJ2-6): EAGVAQSPRYKIIEKRQSVAFWCNPISGHATLYWYQQILGQGPKLLIQFQNNGVVDDSQLPKDRFSAERLKGVDSTLKIQPAKLEDSAVYLCASSLAGANVLTFGAGSRLTVL.